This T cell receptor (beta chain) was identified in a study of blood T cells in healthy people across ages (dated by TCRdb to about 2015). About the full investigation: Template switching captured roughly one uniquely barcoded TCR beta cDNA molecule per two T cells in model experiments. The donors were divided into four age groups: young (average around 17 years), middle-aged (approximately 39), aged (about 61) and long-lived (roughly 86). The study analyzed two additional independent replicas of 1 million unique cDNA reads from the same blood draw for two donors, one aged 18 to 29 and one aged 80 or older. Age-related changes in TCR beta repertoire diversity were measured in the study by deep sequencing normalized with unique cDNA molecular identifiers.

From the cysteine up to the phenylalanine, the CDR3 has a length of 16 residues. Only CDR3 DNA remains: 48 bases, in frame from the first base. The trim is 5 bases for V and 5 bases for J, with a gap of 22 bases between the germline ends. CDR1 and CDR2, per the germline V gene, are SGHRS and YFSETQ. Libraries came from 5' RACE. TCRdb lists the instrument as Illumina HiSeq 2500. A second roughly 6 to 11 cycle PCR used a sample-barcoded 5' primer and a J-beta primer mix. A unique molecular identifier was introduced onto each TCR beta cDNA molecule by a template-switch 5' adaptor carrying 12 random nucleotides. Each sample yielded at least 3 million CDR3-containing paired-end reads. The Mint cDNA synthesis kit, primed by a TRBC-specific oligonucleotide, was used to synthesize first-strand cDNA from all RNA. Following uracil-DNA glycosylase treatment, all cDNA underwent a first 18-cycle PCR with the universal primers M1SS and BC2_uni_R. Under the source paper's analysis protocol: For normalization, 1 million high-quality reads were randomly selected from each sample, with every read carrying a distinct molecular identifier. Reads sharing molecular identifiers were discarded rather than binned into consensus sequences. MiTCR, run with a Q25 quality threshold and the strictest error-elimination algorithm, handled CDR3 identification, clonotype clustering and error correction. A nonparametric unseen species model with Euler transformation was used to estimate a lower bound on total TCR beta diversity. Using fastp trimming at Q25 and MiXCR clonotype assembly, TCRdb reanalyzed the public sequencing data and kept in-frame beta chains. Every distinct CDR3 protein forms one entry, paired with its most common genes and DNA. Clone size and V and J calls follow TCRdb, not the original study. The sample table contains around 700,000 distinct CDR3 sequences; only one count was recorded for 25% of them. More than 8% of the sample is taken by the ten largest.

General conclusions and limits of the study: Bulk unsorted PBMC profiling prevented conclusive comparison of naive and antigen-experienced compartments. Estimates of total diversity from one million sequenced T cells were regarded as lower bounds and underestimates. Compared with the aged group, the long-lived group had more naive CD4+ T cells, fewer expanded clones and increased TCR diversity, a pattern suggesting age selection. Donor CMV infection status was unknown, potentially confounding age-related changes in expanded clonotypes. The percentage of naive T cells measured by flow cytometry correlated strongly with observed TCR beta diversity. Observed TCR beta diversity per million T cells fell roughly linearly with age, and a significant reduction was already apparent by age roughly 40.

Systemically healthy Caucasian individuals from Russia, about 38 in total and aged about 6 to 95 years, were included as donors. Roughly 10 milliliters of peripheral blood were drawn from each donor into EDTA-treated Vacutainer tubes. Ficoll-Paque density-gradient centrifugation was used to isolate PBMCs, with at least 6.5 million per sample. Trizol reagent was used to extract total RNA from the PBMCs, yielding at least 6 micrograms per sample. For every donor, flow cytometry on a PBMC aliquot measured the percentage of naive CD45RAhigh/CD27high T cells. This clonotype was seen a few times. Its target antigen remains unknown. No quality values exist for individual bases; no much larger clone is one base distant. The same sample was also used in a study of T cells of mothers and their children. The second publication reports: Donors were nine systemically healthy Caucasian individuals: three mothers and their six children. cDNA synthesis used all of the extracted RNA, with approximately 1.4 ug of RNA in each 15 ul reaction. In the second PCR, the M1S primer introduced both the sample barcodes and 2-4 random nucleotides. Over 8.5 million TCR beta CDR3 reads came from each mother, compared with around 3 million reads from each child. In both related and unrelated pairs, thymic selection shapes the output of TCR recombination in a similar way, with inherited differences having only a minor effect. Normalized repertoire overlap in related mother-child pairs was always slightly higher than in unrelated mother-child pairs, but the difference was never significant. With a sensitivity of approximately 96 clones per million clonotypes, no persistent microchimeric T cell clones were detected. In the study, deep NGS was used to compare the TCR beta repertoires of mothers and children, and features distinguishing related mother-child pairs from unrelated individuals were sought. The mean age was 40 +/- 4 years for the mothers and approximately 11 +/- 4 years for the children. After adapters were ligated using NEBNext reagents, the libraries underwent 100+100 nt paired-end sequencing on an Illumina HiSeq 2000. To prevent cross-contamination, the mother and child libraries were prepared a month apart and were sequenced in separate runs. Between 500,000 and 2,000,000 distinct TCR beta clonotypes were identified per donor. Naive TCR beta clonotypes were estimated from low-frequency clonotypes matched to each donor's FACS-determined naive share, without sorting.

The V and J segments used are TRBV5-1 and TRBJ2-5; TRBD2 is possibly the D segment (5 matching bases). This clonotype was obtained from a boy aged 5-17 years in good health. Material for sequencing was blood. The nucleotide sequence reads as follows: TGCGCCAGCAGGATTGAAGGCGGGCTCCCCCTGGAGACCCAGTACTTC. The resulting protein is CASRIEGGLPLETQYF.